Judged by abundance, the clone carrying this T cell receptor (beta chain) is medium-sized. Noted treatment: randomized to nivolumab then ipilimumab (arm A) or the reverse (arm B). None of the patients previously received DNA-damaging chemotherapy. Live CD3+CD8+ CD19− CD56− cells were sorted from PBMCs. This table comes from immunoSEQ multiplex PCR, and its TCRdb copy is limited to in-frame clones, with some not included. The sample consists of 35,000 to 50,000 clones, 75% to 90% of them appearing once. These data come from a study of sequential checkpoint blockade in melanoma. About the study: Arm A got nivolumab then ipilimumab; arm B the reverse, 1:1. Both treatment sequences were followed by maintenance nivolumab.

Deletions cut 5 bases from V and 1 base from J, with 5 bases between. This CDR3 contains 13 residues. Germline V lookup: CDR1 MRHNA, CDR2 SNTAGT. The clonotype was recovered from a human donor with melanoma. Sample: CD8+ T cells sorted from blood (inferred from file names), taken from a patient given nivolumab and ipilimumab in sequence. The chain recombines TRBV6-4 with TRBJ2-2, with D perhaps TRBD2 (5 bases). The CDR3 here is CASSSGNTGELFF. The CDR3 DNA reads TGTGCCAGCAGTAGCGGGAACACCGGGGAGCTGTTTTTT.